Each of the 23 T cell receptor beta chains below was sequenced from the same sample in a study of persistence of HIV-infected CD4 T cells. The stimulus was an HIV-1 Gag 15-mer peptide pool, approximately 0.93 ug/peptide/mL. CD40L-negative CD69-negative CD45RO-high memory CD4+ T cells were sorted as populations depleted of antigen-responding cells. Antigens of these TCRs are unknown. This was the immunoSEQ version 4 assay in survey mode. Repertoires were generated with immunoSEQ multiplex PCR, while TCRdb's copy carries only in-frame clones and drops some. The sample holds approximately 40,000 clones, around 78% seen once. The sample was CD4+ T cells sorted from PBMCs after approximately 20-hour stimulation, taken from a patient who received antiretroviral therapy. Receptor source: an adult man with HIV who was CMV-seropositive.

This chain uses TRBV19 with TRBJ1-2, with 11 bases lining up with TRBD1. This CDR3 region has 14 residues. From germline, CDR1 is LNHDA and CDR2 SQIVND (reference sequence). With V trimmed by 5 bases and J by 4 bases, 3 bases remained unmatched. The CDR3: CASSWTGGGYGYTF. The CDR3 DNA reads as TGTGCCAGTAGTTGGACAGGGGGCGGCTATGGCTACACCTTC.

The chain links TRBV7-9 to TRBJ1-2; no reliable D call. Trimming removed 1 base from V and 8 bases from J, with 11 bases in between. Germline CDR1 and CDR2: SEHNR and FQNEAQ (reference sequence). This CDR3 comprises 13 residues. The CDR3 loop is CASSLEPRRGYTF. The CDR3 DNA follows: TGTGCCAGCAGCTTAGAACCTCGCCGCGGCTACACCTTC.

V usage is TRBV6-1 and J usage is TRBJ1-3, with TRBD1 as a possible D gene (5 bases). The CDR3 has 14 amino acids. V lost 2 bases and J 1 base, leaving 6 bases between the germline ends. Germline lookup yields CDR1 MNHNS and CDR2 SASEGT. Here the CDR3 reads CASSEWTSGNTIYF. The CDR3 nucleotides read TGTGCCAGCAGTGAATGGACATCTGGAAACACCATATATTTT.

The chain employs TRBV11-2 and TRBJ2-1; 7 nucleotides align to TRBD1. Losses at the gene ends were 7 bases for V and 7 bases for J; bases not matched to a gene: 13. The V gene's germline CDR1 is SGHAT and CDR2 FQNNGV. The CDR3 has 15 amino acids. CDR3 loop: CASTHTKGAQNEQFF. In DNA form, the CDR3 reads TGTGCCAGCACCCACACGAAGGGGGCGCAGAATGAGCAGTTCTTC. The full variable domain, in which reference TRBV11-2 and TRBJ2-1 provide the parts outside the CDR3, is EAGVAQSPRYKIIEKRQSVAFWCNPISGHATLYWYQQILGQGPKLLIQFQNNGVVDDSQLPKDRFSAERLKGVDSTLKIQPAKLEDSAVYLCASTHTKGAQNEQFFGPGTRLTVL.

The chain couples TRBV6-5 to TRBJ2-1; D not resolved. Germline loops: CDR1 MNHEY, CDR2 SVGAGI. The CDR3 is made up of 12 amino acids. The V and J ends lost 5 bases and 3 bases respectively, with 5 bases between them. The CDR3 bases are TGTGCCAGCAGTCGCTTCTACAATGAGCAGTTCTTC. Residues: CASSRFYNEQFF.

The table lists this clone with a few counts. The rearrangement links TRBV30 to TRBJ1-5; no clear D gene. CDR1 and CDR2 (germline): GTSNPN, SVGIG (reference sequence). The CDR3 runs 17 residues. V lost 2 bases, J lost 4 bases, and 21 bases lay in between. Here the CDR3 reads CAWSPLLTGSNNQPQHF. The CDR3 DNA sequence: TGTGCCTGGAGTCCCCTTCTTACCGGGTCCAATAATCAGCCCCAGCATTTT.

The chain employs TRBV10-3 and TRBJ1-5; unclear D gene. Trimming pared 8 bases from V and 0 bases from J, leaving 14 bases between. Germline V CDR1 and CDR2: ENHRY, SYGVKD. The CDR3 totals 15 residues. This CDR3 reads CAIGKGGDSNQPQHF. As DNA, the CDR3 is TGTGCCATCGGGAAGGGAGGTGATAGCAATCAGCCCCAGCATTTT.

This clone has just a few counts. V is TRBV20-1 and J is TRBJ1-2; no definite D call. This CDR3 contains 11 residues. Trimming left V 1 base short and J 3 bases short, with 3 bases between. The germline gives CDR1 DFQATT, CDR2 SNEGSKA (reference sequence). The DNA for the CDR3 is TGCAGTGCTAGAGTGGACTATGGCTACACCTTC. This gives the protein CSARVDYGYTF.

DNA of the CDR3: TGTGCCAGCTCAACCACTAGCGGGGGCCCCCAAGAGACCCAGTACTTC. Its protein is CASSTTSGGPQETQYF. V and J are TRBV18 and TRBJ2-5; 11 positions agree with TRBD2. V shed 5 bases, J shed 1 base, and the junction held 6 bases outside the gene matches. The CDR3 has 16 residues. CDR1 is KGHSH, CDR2 LQKENI, per germline.

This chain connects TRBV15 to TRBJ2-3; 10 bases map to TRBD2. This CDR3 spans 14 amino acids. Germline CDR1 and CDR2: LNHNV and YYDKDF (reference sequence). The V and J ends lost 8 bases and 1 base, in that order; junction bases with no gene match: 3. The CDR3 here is CATYSGGGTDTQYF. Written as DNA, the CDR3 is TGTGCCACCTACAGCGGGGGGGGCACAGATACGCAGTATTTT.

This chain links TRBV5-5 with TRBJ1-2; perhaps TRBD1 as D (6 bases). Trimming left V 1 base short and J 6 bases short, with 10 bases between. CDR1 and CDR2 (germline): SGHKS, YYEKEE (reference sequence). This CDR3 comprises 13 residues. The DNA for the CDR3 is TGTGCCAGCAGCTTGTTAGGGGGTGATGGCTACACCTTC. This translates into CASSLLGGDGYTF.

The CDR3, as DNA: TGTGCCAGCAGCAAGGAAATCCGGGGAAACACTGAAGCTTTCTTT. This gives the protein CASSKEIRGNTEAFF. V gene TRBV7-9 combines with J gene TRBJ1-1; D is undetermined. Between the trimmed V and J ends, which lost 5 bases and 2 bases, there was a span of 15 bases. This CDR3 contains 15 residues. Looked up from germline, CDR1 is SEHNR and CDR2 is FQNEAQ (reference sequence).

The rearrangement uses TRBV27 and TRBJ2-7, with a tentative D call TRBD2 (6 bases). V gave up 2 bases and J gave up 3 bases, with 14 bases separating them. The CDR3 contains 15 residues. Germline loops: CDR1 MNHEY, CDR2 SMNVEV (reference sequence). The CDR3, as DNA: TGTGCCAGCAGTTTAAGGGGACTCACTTTCTACGAGCAGTACTTC. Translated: CASSLRGLTFYEQYF.

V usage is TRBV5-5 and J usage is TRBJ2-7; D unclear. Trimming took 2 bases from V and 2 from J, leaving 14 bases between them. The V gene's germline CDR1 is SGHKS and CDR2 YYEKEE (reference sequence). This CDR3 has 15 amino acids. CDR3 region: CASSFADTAPYEQYF. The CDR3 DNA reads TGTGCCAGCAGCTTTGCGGATACCGCACCCTACGAGCAGTACTTC.

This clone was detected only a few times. CDR3 loop: CASRIGLAGGNEQFF. CDR3 coding DNA: TGTGCCAGCAGGATCGGACTAGCGGGGGGCAATGAGCAGTTCTTC. The chain carries TRBV2 and TRBJ2-1; 14 bases are shared with TRBD2. Germline trimming cut 6 bases from V and 6 bases from J; bases unmatched to any gene: 4. CDR3 length equals 15 residues. The germline gives CDR1 SNHLY, CDR2 FYNNEI.

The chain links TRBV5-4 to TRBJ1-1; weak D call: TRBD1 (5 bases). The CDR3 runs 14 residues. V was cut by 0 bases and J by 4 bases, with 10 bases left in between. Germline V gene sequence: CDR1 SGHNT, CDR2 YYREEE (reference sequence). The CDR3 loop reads CASSLGGWGTEAFF. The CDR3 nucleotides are TGTGCCAGCAGCTTGGGGGGCTGGGGCACTGAAGCTTTCTTT.

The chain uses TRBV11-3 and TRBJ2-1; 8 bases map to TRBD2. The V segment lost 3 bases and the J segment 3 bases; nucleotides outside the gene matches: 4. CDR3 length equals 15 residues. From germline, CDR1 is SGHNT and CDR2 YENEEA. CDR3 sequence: CASSFSAGVYNEQFF. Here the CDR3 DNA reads TGTGCCAGCAGCTTTTCAGCGGGAGTCTACAATGAGCAGTTCTTC.

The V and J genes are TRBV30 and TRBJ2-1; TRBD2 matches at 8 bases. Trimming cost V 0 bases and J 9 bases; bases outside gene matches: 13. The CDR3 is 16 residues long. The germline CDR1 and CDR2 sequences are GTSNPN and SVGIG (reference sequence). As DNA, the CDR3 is TGTGCCTGGAGTGTCCGAGCGGGGGAGGGGAGGGCTGAGCAGTTCTTC. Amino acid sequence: CAWSVRAGEGRAEQFF.

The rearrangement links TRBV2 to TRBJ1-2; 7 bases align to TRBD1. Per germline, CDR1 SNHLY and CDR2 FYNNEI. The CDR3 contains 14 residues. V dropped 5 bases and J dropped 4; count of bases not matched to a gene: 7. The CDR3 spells CASSSGKGAYGYTF. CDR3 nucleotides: TGTGCCAGCAGTTCAGGGAAGGGGGCCTATGGCTACACCTTC.

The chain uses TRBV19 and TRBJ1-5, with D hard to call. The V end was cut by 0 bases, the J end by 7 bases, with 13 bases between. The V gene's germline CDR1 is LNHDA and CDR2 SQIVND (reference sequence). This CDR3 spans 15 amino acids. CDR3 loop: CASSIEAAAQQPQHF. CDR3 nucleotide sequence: TGTGCCAGTAGTATAGAGGCAGCCGCCCAGCAGCCCCAGCATTTT.

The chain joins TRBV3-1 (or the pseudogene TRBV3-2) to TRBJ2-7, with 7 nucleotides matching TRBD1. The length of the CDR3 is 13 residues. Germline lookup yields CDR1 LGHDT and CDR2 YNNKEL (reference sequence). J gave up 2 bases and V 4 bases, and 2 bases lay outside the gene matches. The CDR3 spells CASSRGTAYEQYF. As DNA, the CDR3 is TGTGCCAGCAGCCGAGGGACAGCCTACGAGCAGTACTTC.

The CDR3 is CAWSSRGGNTEAFF. CDR3 DNA sequence: TGTGCCTGGAGTTCCCGGGGGGGGAACACTGAAGCTTTCTTT. V gene TRBV30 combines with J gene TRBJ1-1; D perhaps matches TRBD1 (5 bases). This CDR3 contains 14 residues. Per germline, CDR1 GTSNPN and CDR2 SVGIG (reference sequence). Trimming took 2 bases from V and 1 from J, leaving 11 bases between them.

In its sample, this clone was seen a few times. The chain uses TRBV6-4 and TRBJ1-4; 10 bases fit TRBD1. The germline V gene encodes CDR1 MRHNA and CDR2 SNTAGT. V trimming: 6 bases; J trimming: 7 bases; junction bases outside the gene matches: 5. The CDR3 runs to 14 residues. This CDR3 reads CASRTGGIGEKLFF. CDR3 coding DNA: TGTGCCAGCAGGACAGGGGGCATCGGTGAAAAACTGTTTTTT.